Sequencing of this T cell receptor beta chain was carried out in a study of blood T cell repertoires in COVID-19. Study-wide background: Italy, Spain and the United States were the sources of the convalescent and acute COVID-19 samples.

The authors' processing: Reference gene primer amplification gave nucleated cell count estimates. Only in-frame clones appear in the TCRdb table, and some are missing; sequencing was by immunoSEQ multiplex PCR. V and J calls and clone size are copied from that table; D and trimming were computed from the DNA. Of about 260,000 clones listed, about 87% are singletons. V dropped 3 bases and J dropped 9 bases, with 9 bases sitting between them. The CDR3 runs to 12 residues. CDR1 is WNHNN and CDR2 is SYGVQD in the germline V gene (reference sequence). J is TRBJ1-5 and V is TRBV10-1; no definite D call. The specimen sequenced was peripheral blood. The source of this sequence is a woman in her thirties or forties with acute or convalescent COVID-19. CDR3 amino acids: CASSDTIWPQHF. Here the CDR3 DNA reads TGCGCCAGCAGTGATACTATATGGCCCCAGCATTTT.